These 6 T cell receptor beta chains were all obtained from the same sample, sequenced in a study of Graves' ophthalmopathy and Graves' hyperthyroidism. CDR3 regions of TCR beta were amplified from RNA transcripts. RT-PCR with HTBI primers came first, then second-round multiplex PCR. TCRdb reanalysed the multiplex PCR reads using MiXCR and keeps one entry per CDR3 protein. The table lists roughly 610,000 distinct CDR3 sequences, about 20% of them singletons, with around 6.5% in the top ten. The specimen sequenced was peripheral blood. Receptors were obtained from a young woman with stable Graves' hyperthyroidism. Some clones in this sample may be carry-over from other donors' samples.

Ten or more counts support this clonotype. This sequence joins TRBV12-3 or TRBV12-4 and TRBJ2-3; TRBD1 might be the D (6 bases). Trimming stripped 8 bases from V and 6 bases from J, with 18 bases between. The CDR3 extends over 14 amino acids. Here the CDR3 reads CASGGARGADTQYF. The CDR3 DNA reads as TGTGCCAGCGGTGGGGCCAGGGGAGCGGATACGCAGTATTTT.

At least ten counts were recorded for this clonotype. The chain carries TRBV4-2 and TRBJ2-7; D remains ambiguous. The CDR3 totals 14 residues. CDR1 and CDR2 (germline): LGHNA, YNFKEQ. The V and J ends lost 0 bases and 3 bases respectively, with 9 bases between them. In nucleotides, the CDR3 is TGTGCCAGCAGCCAAGATCCTAGTCGCTACGAGCAGTACTTC. Its protein product is CASSQDPSRYEQYF.

The chain employs TRBV14 and TRBJ2-5; D gene uncertain. Trimming removed 0 bases from V and 5 bases from J, with 16 bases in between. There are 16 residues in the CDR3. Germline CDR1 reads SGHDN; CDR2 reads FVKESK. For the CDR3, the DNA is TGTGCCAGCAGCCAAGATCTGGGCAGACCCTTGGAGACCCAGTACTTC. Protein sequence: CASSQDLGRPLETQYF.

The J gene is TRBJ1-2, the V gene TRBV10-3, with D possibly being TRBD1 (5 bases). V was clipped by 3 bases and J by 0 bases, with 8 bases between them. The CDR3 loop spans 14 amino acids. Germline lookup yields CDR1 ENHRY and CDR2 SYGVKD. The CDR3 DNA sequence: TGTGCCATCAGTGAAGACAGTACTAACTATGGCTACACCTTC. This translates into CAISEDSTNYGYTF.

This clonotype was counted between two and nine times. The chain employs TRBV28 and TRBJ2-7; 7 bases map to TRBD2. Germline CDR1 is MDHEN and CDR2 is SYDVKM. Trimming at V came to 6 bases and at J to 5 bases, leaving 4 bases not matched to a gene. CDR3 size: 12 residues. The CDR3 region is CASSWTRNEQYF. The CDR3 bases are TGTGCCAGCAGCTGGACTAGGAACGAGCAGTACTTC.

The chain links TRBV13 to TRBJ2-4; D perhaps matches TRBD1 (6 bases). V was trimmed by 5 bases and J by 0 bases, leaving 14 bases between them. Per the germline V gene, CDR1 is PRHDT and CDR2 is FYEKMQ (reference sequence). The CDR3 contains 16 residues. CDR3 DNA: TGTGCCAGCAGCCCCCGGGACACAGTAGCCAAAAACATTCAGTACTTC. Translation gives CASSPRDTVAKNIQYF.